Listed below are T cell receptor beta chains from one sample, sequenced in a study of blood T cells in healthy people across ages. One entry per CDR3 protein results from TCRdb running MiXCR on the 5' RACE reads. The repertoire consists of some 700,000 distinct CDR3 sequences, with about a fifth occurring once and the leading ten covering around 22%. Sequencing was performed on blood. Source of these receptors: an older man in good health. Both conserved end residues are part of each CDR3. The D gene is left open where the match is weak. Rows give clone size only sometimes, using once, few, many, or a class for an expanded clone.

CDR3aa | CDR3nt | abundance | d_gene | j_gene | v_gene
CAIRASGRGADTQYF | TGTGCCATCAGGGCAAGCGGGAGGGGCGCAGATACGCAGTATTTT | few | TRBD2 | TRBJ2-3 | TRBV10-3
CASSQDQVSGRIGDTQYF | TGCGCCAGCAGCCAAGATCAGGTTAGCGGGAGGATTGGAGATACGCAGTATTTT | . | TRBD2 | TRBJ2-3 | TRBV4-3
CAISPESIASGPSYNEQFF | TGTGCCATCAGTCCCGAGTCGATTGCTAGCGGGCCCTCCTACAATGAGCAGTTTTTC | few | TRBD2 | TRBJ2-1 | TRBV10-3
CASSLGGSDSPLHF | TGTGCCAGCAGCTTAGGGGGATCAGACTCACCCCTCCACTTT | few | . | TRBJ1-6 | TRBV7-2
CASSSKGQETQYF | TGTGCCAGCAGCTCAAAGGGCCAAGAGACCCAGTACTTC | . | . | TRBJ2-5 | TRBV7-9
CASSALTVLYTEAFF | TGTGCCAGCAGCGCGCTGACAGTCCTGTACACTGAAGCTTTCTTT | . | . | TRBJ1-1 | TRBV11-2
CASSRADTEAFF | TGTGCCAGTAGCCGCGCCGACACTGAAGCTTTCTTT | few | . | TRBJ1-1 | TRBV19
CASSPPLAGVYQFF | TGTGCCAGCAGCCCGCCGCTAGCGGGAGTATATCAGTTCTTC | . | TRBD2 | TRBJ2-1 | TRBV14
CASLSRDRLNTEAFF | TGTGCCAGCCTATCTCGGGACAGATTGAACACTGAAGCTTTCTTT | few | . | TRBJ1-1 | TRBV21-1
CASSFAGGPYEQYF | TGTGCCAGCAGCTTTGCGGGGGGTCCCTACGAGCAGTACTTC | few | TRBD2 | TRBJ2-7 | TRBV11-2
CSVAPTSVEQYF | TGCAGCGTTGCCCCAACTAGCGTCGAGCAGTACTTC | . | TRBD2 | TRBJ2-7 | TRBV29-1
CASSGQSYGYTF | TGCGCCAGCAGTGGTCAGTCTTATGGCTACACCTTC | few | . | TRBJ1-2 | TRBV5-1
CSADTGIYGYTF | TGCAGTGCCGATACAGGGATCTATGGCTACACCTTC | few | . | TRBJ1-2 | TRBV20-1
CASSLVGTVNEQFF | TGTGCCAGCAGCTTGGTCGGGACAGTCAATGAGCAGTTCTTC | . | TRBD1 | TRBJ2-1 | TRBV5-5
CASKAFWTGRYEQYF | TGTGCCAGCAAAGCTTTTTGGACAGGCCGCTACGAGCAGTACTTC | . | TRBD1 | TRBJ2-7 | TRBV6-1
CASSQDRWLSYNEQFF | TGCGCCAGCAGCCAAGATAGGTGGCTCTCCTACAATGAGCAGTTCTTC | few | . | TRBJ2-1 | TRBV4-3
CASSLDRDIEQFF | TGTGCCAGCAGCTTAGACAGGGACATTGAGCAGTTCTTC | . | . | TRBJ2-1 | TRBV7-2
CASSGHTKETQYF | TGTGCCAGTAGTGGTCACACAAAAGAGACCCAGTACTTC | . | . | TRBJ2-5 | TRBV19
CASRSGQGFEAFF | TGTGCCAGCAGGTCAGGACAGGGGTTTGAAGCCTTCTTT | . | TRBD1 | TRBJ1-1 | TRBV12-3/TRBV12-4
CASSHGQGEGGNSPLHF | TGTGCCAGCAGCCACGGACAGGGCGAAGGTGGTAATTCACCCCTCCACTTT | . | TRBD1 | TRBJ1-6 | TRBV7-2
CASSRPPLGDGYTF | TGTGCCAGCAGCCGCCCTCCTCTAGGGGATGGCTACACCTTC | few | . | TRBJ1-2 | TRBV6-5
CASGRQGLGGYTF | TGTGCCAGCGGCCGCCAGGGACTTGGAGGCTACACCTTC | . | . | TRBJ1-2 | TRBV14
CASSSGILYTEAFF | TGTGCCAGCAGCTCGGGGATTTTATACACTGAAGCTTTCTTT | . | . | TRBJ1-1 | TRBV7-9
CASSPQGQVVHTEAFF | TGTGCCAGCAGCCCTCAAGGACAGGTTGTGCACACTGAAGCTTTCTTT | . | TRBD1 | TRBJ1-1 | TRBV7-9
CASSHRTGADEQFF | TGTGCCAGCAGCCACCGGACAGGGGCCGATGAGCAGTTCTTC | few | TRBD1 | TRBJ2-1 | TRBV7-3
CASSPRIGGDEQYF | TGTGCCAGCAGCCCACGTATAGGGGGCGACGAGCAGTACTTC | once | TRBD1 | TRBJ2-7 | TRBV27
CASSLEFNRQSSPLHF | TGTGCCAGCAGCTTGGAATTCAACAGGCAAAGTTCACCCCTCCACTTT | few | . | TRBJ1-6 | TRBV5-6
CSARDPASGGVGDTQYF | TGCAGTGCTAGAGATCCCGCTAGCGGGGGGGTTGGAGATACGCAGTATTTT | few | TRBD2 | TRBJ2-3 | TRBV20-1
CASSGGSLTGELFF | TGTGCCAGCAGCGGCGGGAGTCTTACCGGGGAGCTGTTTTTT | . | TRBD2 | TRBJ2-2 | TRBV25-1
CAIAGTSGKETQYF | TGTGCCATCGCAGGGACTAGCGGGAAGGAGACCCAGTACTTC | . | TRBD2 | TRBJ2-5 | TRBV10-3
CSVEDRGLSEKLFF | TGCAGCGTTGAAGACAGGGGGCTATCTGAAAAACTGTTTTTT | . | TRBD1 | TRBJ1-4 | TRBV29-1
CSARDGTVSSYEQYF | TGCAGTGCTAGGGACGGGACAGTAAGCTCCTACGAGCAGTACTTC | . | TRBD1 | TRBJ2-7 | TRBV20-1
CASSQQVNYGYTF | TGTGCCAGCAGCCAGCAGGTTAACTATGGCTACACCTTC | many | . | TRBJ1-2 | TRBV2
CASSSRQGSRRKLFF | TGTGCCAGCAGCTCCAGACAGGGTTCGAGGAGAAAACTGTTTTTT | . | TRBD1 | TRBJ1-4 | TRBV6-7
CASSPPQGGTEAFF | TGTGCCAGTAGCCCTCCCCAGGGTGGCACTGAAGCTTTCTTT | once | . | TRBJ1-1 | TRBV6-2/TRBV6-3
CASRGQGARKNGYTF | TGTGCCAGCAGAGGGCAGGGGGCGAGGAAGAATGGCTACACCTTC | . | TRBD1 | TRBJ1-2 | TRBV6-5
CASAGILTKNIQYF | TGTGCGAGCGCGGGGATACTAACCAAAAACATTCAGTACTTC | . | . | TRBJ2-4 | TRBV12-3/TRBV12-4
CASSQAAGAGEQYF | TGTGCCAGCAGCCAAGCGGCAGGCGCCGGGGAGCAGTACTTC | few | . | TRBJ2-5 | TRBV3-1
CASSSPDRGGTEAFF | TGCGCCAGCAGCTCCCCGGACAGGGGAGGAACTGAAGCTTTCTTT | few | TRBD1 | TRBJ1-1 | TRBV5-1
CASSPMPGQGTGNTIYF | TGTGCCAGCTCACCAATGCCGGGACAGGGAACAGGAAACACCATATATTTT | . | TRBD1 | TRBJ1-3 | TRBV18
CASSLERNYNEQFF | TGTGCCAGCAGCTTAGAACGGAATTACAATGAGCAGTTCTTC | . | . | TRBJ2-1 | TRBV7-8
CAWSESALTDTQYF | TGTGCCTGGAGTGAGTCGGCGCTCACAGATACGCAGTATTTT | . | . | TRBJ2-3 | TRBV30
CASSFARSSGANVLTF | TGTGCCAGCAGTTTCGCAAGATCCTCTGGGGCCAACGTCCTGACTTTC | . | . | TRBJ2-6 | TRBV12-3/TRBV12-4
CSASTTTPGGIQYF | TGCAGTGCTAGCACTACAACCCCGGGGGGCATTCAGTACTTC | . | TRBD2 | TRBJ2-4 | TRBV20-1
CASSPINTGELFF | TGTGCCAGCAGTCCAATCAACACCGGGGAGCTGTTTTTT | few | . | TRBJ2-2 | TRBV25-1
CSASGSKGINEQFF | TGCAGTGCTAGCGGTAGCAAGGGAATCAATGAGCAGTTCTTC | . | . | TRBJ2-1 | TRBV20-1
CSATELAETQYF | TGCAGTGCTACCGAATTAGCGGAGACCCAGTACTTC | . | . | TRBJ2-5 | TRBV20-1
CASSGAPGDQPQHF | TGTGCCAGCAGCGGAGCCCCTGGGGATCAGCCCCAGCATTTT | few | . | TRBJ1-5 | TRBV9
CASSPRGILGDIQYF | TGTGCCAGCAGCCCGAGGGGCATACTCGGGGACATTCAGTACTTC | . | . | TRBJ2-4 | TRBV9
CASSRGLAGVEFNEQFF | TGCGCCAGCAGCAGGGGACTAGCGGGGGTTGAATTTAATGAGCAGTTCTTC | . | TRBD2 | TRBJ2-1 | TRBV5-1
CASSPAGGRELFF | TGTGCCAGCAGCCCGGCAGGGGGCAGAGAACTGTTTTTT | many | TRBD1 | TRBJ1-4 | TRBV7-6
CASSPHTDAQYF | TGTGCCAGCAGTCCCCACACGGACGCGCAGTATTTT | few | . | TRBJ2-3 | TRBV12-3/TRBV12-4
CASSHNRDQVEHHLF | TGTGCCAGCAGCCATAACCGGGACCAGGTGGAGCACCATCTCTTT | few | . | TRBJ1-1 | TRBV13
CASSQDLAGHEQYF | TGTGCCAGCAGCCAAGATCTGGCGGGCCACGAGCAGTACTTC | . | . | TRBJ2-7 | TRBV14
CSARPSGSRPNEQFF | TGCAGTGCTAGACCTAGCGGGAGTCGTCCCAATGAGCAGTTCTTC | . | TRBD2 | TRBJ2-1 | TRBV20-1
CASSWGPEETQYF | TGTGCCAGCAGCTGGGGACCCGAAGAGACCCAGTACTTC | few | . | TRBJ2-5 | TRBV5-4
CASSLGGGLGTEAFF | TGTGCCAGCAGTCTAGGTGGAGGGTTAGGCACTGAAGCTTTCTTT | . | . | TRBJ1-1 | TRBV28
CASSLLTGGTSETQYF | TGCGCCAGCAGCTTATTAACAGGGGGGACTTCAGAGACCCAGTACTTC | many | TRBD1 | TRBJ2-5 | TRBV5-1
CSTRQEGETQYF | TGCAGTACTAGACAGGAAGGAGAGACCCAGTACTTC | . | . | TRBJ2-5 | TRBV20-1